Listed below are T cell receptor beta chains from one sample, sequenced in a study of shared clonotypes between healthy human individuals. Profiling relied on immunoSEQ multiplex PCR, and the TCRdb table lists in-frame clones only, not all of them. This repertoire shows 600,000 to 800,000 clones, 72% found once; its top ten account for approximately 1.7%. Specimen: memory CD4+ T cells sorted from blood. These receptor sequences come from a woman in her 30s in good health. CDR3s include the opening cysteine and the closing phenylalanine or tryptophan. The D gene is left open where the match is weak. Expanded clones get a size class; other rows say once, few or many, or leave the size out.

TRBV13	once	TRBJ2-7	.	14	CASSSTLRVGEQYF	TGTGCCAGCAGCTCCACCCTCAGGGTTGGGGAGCAGTACTTC
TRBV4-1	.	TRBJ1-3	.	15	CASSQRGLSGNTIYF	TGCGCCAGCAGCCAACGAGGACTCTCTGGAAACACCATATATTTT
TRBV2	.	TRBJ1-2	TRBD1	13	CASTRQGNHGYTF	TGTGCCAGCACCCGACAGGGGAACCATGGCTACACCTTC
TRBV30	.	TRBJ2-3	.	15	CACGQSRTSTDTQYF	TGTGCCTGTGGACAGTCTAGAACTAGCACAGATACGCAGTATTTT
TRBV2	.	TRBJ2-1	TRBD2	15	CASNLAGASYNEQFF	TGTGCCAGCAATCTAGCGGGAGCATCCTACAATGAGCAGTTCTTC
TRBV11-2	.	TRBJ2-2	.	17	CASSGLSRGWDTGELFF	TGTGCCAGCAGCGGACTCTCTAGGGGGTGGGACACCGGGGAGCTGTTTTTT
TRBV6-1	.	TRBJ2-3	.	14	CASREVRATDTQYF	TGTGCCAGCAGGGAAGTACGAGCCACAGATACGCAGTATTTT
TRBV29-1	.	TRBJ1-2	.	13	CSVEDRGSYGYTF	TGCAGCGTTGAAGATAGAGGGTCCTATGGCTACACCTTC
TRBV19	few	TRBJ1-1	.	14	CASSRGLLNTEAFF	TGTGCCAGTAGTCGGGGCCTTTTGAACACTGAAGCTTTCTTT
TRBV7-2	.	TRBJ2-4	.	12	CASSLGGSIQYF	TGTGCCAGCAGCTTAGGGGGGAGCATTCAGTACTTC
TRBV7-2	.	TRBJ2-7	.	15	CASSLEATGTYEQYF	TGTGCCAGCAGCTTAGAAGCCACCGGGACCTACGAGCAGTACTTC
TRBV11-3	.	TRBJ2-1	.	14	CASSRAGGYNEQFF	TGTGCCAGCAGCCGCGCAGGGGGGTACAATGAGCAGTTCTTC
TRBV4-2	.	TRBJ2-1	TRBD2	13	CASRPREGDEQFF	TGTGCCAGCAGGCCGCGGGAGGGGGATGAGCAGTTCTTC
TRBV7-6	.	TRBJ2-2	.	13	CASSQREDGELFF	TGTGCCAGCAGCCAGAGGGAGGACGGGGAGCTGTTTTTT
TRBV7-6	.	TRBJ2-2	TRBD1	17	CASSPIGDRTYTGELFF	TGTGCCAGCAGCCCCATCGGGGACAGGACCTACACCGGGGAGCTGTTTTTT
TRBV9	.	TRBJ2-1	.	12	CASGVEYNEQFF	TGTGCCAGCGGGGTGGAGTACAATGAGCAGTTCTTC
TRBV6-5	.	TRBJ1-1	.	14	CASSTPGRFTEAFF	TGTGCCAGCAGTACCCCCGGTCGGTTCACTGAAGCTTTCTTT
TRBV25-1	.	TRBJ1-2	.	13	CASRDGTGFGYTF	TGTGCCAGCAGAGACGGAACAGGGTTTGGCTACACCTTC
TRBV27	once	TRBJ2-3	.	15	CASSSPAGATDTQYF	TGTGCCAGCAGTTCTCCGGCAGGGGCGACAGATACGCAGTATTTT
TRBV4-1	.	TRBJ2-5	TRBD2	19	CASSQGVAGVRVGRETQYF	TGCGCCAGCAGCCAAGGAGTTGCGGGAGTGAGGGTAGGCCGAGAGACCCAGTACTTC
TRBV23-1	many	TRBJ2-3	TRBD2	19	CASISPRLAGPLETDTQYF	TGCGCCAGCATCTCCCCGAGGCTAGCGGGCCCCCTGGAGACAGATACGCAGTATTTT
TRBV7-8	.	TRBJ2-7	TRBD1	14	CASSLGQGADEQYF	TGTGCCAGCAGCTTAGGACAGGGTGCCGACGAGCAGTACTTC
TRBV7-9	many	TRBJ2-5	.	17	CASSLARGRGLQETQYF	TGTGCCAGCAGCTTAGCGAGGGGCAGGGGTCTGCAAGAGACCCAGTACTTC
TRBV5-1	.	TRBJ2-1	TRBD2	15	CASSLALAGVGEQFF	TGCGCCAGCAGCTTGGCACTAGCGGGAGTCGGGGAGCAGTTCTTC
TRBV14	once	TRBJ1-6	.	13	CASSLEAYSPLHF	TGTGCCAGCAGCCTTGAAGCGTATTCACCCCTCCACTTT
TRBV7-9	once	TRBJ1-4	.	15	CASSPTRDTNEKLFF	TGTGCCAGCAGCCCAACTAGGGACACTAATGAAAAACTGTTTTTT
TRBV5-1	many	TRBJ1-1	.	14	CASSLPAMNTEAFF	TGCGCCAGCAGCCTCCCCGCTATGAACACTGAAGCTTTCTTT
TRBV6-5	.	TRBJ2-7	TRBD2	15	CASSYGTSGNYEQYF	TGTGCCAGCAGTTACGGGACTAGCGGAAACTACGAGCAGTACTTC
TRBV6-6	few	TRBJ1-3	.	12	CASSYSGNTIYF	TGTGCCAGCAGTTACTCAGGAAACACCATATATTTT
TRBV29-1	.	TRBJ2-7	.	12	CSVTTGGGEQYF	TGCAGCGTTACGACAGGAGGAGGCGAGCAGTACTTC
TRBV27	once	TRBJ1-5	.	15	CASRLQGRIEQPQHF	TGTGCCAGCAGACTTCAGGGAAGGATAGAACAGCCCCAGCATTTT
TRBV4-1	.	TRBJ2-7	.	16	CASSQGFGTHSYEQYF	TGCGCCAGCAGCCAAGGGTTCGGGACACACTCCTACGAGCAGTACTTC
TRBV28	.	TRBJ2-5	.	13	CASSFGLGETQYF	TGTGCCAGCAGTTTTGGGCTCGGGGAGACCCAGTACTTC
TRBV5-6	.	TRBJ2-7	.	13	CASSWDTDYEQYF	TGTGCCAGCAGCTGGGACACAGACTACGAGCAGTACTTC
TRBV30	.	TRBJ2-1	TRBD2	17	CAWRDTQLAFSYNEQFF	TGTGCCTGGAGAGATACACAACTAGCGTTTTCCTACAATGAGCAGTTCTTC
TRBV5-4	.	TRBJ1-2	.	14	CASSLSLANYGYTF	TGTGCCAGCAGCTTGTCTCTAGCTAACTATGGCTACACCTTC
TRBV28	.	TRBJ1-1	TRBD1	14	CASSLGGTGGRAFF	TGTGCCAGCAGTTTGGGCGGGACAGGGGGCCGCGCTTTCTTT
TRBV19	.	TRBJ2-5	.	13	CASSSRGRETQYF	TGTGCCAGTAGTTCCCGGGGACGAGAGACCCAGTACTTC
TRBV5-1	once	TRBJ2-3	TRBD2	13	CASRIAGEDTQYF	TGCGCCAGCAGAATAGCGGGAGAAGATACGCAGTATTTT
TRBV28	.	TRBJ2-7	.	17	CASSLRGRPSGNYEQYF	TGTGCCAGCAGTTTAAGGGGGAGGCCAAGCGGAAACTACGAGCAGTACTTC
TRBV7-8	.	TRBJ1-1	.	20	CASSSSWLYNRQDSNTEAFF	TGTGCCAGCAGCTCGAGTTGGTTATACAACAGACAGGATTCAAACACTGAAGCTTTCTTT
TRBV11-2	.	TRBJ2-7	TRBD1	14	CASTGQGIINEQYF	TGTGCCAGCACAGGACAGGGAATTATCAACGAGCAGTACTTC
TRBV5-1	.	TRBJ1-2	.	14	CASSFRADEYGYTF	TGCGCCAGCAGCTTTAGAGCAGACGAATATGGCTACACCTTC
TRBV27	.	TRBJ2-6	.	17	CASSLLTSSSGANVLTF	TGTGCCAGCAGTTTGCTGACTTCAAGCTCTGGGGCCAACGTCCTGACTTTC
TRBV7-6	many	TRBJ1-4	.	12	CASSSSTEKLFF	TGTGCCAGCAGCTCCTCAACTGAAAAACTGTTTTTT
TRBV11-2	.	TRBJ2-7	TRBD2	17	CASSTGLAGRISYEQYF	TGTGCCAGCAGCACGGGACTAGCGGGACGAATCTCCTACGAGCAGTACTTC
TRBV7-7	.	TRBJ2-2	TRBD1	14	CASSLQGDTGELFF	TGTGCCAGCAGCTTACAGGGGGACACCGGGGAGCTGTTTTTT
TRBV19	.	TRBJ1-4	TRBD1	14	CASGVQGAGEKLFF	TGTGCCAGTGGTGTACAGGGGGCGGGTGAAAAACTGTTTTTT
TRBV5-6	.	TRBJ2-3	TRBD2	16	CASSFISGRGTDTQYF	TGTGCCAGCAGCTTTATTAGCGGGAGGGGCACAGATACGCAGTATTTT
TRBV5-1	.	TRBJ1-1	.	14	CASSSGTQGTEAFF	TGCGCCAGCAGCTCCGGGACTCAGGGGACTGAAGCTTTCTTT
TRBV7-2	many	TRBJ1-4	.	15	CASTLGGAANEKLFF	TGTGCCAGCACCCTGGGAGGAGCAGCTAATGAAAAACTGTTTTTT
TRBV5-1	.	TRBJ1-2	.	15	CASSLDSQGHYGYTF	TGCGCCAGCAGCTTGGACTCACAGGGCCACTATGGCTACACCTTC
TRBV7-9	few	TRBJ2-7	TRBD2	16	CASSLTSGGSSYEQYF	TGTGCCAGCAGCTTAACTAGCGGGGGGAGCTCCTACGAGCAGTACTTC
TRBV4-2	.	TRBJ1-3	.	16	CASSHFQGVGGNTIYF	TGTGCCAGCAGCCATTTTCAGGGAGTAGGTGGAAACACCATATATTTT
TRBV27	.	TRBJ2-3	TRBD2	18	CASSSEHLAGGSTDTQYF	TGTGCCAGCAGTTCCGAACATCTAGCGGGAGGGTCAACAGATACGCAGTATTTT
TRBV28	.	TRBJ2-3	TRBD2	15	CASSRRDYDTDTQYF	TGTGCCAGCAGCCGCCGGGACTACGACACAGATACGCAGTATTTT
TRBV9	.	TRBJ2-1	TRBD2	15	CASSLLLADYNEQFF	TGTGCCAGCAGCCTCCTTCTAGCGGACTACAATGAGCAGTTCTTC
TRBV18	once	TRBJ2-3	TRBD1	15	CASSPGGQGADTQYF	TGTGCCAGCTCACCAGGGGGACAGGGCGCAGATACGCAGTATTTT
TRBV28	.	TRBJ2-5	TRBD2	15	CASKFTGTSQETQYF	TGTGCCAGCAAATTTACCGGGACTAGCCAAGAGACCCAGTACTTC
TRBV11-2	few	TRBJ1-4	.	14	CASSVHAGVGKLFF	TGTGCCAGCAGCGTTCATGCGGGGGTGGGAAAACTGTTTTTT